These T cell receptor beta chains were read from a single sample in a study of blood T cell repertoires in COVID-19. Profiling relied on immunoSEQ multiplex PCR, and the TCRdb table lists in-frame clones only, not all of them. This sample has 200,000 or so clones, with roughly 79% found just once. Input material: peripheral blood. These receptors were obtained from a woman of 80 years or more with COVID-19, enrolled during active disease. Each CDR3 is given with its conserved first and last residue. The D gene is left open where the match is weak. Size values are once, few and many counts, or a class for expanded clones, and some rows have none.

j_call	clone_size	v_call	d_call	cdr3_aa	cdr3_nt
TRBJ1-1	NA	TRBV4-1	TRBD1	CASSPRTGGLTEAFF	TGCGCCAGCAGCCCAAGGACAGGGGGCCTCACTGAAGCTTTCTTT
TRBJ2-3	NA	TRBV18	TRBD1	CASSLSGQGSSDTQYF	TGTGCCAGCTCACTCTCGGGACAGGGGTCCTCAGATACGCAGTATTTT
TRBJ1-3	NA	TRBV2	TRBD1	CASSEDRLTGNTIYF	TGTGCCAGCAGTGAGGACAGGCTAACTGGAAACACCATATATTTT
TRBJ2-7	NA	TRBV9	TRBD1	CASSVGPGGRLGLVEQYF	TGTGCCAGCAGCGTAGGACCAGGGGGCCGCCTTGGCCTTGTCGAGCAGTACTTC
TRBJ2-3	NA	TRBV6-5	NA	CASRWGESTDTQYF	TGTGCCAGCAGGTGGGGGGAGTCCACAGATACGCAGTATTTT
TRBJ1-6	NA	TRBV3-1/TRBV3-2	NA	CASSQETGYNSPLHF	TGTGCCAGCAGCCAGGAAACAGGGTATAATTCACCCCTCCACTTT
TRBJ2-3	NA	TRBV18	NA	CASSPVTDTQYF	TGTGCCAGCTCCCCGGTCACAGATACGCAGTATTTT
TRBJ2-1	NA	TRBV4-1	TRBD2	CASSQEVAGAGEQFF	TGCGCCAGCAGCCAAGAGGTGGCGGGAGCCGGTGAGCAGTTCTTC
TRBJ2-7	NA	TRBV7-6	NA	CASSRTGDEQYF	TGTGCCAGCAGCCGGACGGGAGACGAGCAGTACTTC
TRBJ1-2	NA	TRBV5-1	TRBD1	CASSGGDRVYGYTF	TGCGCCAGCAGCGGGGGAGACAGGGTTTATGGCTACACCTTC
TRBJ1-1	NA	TRBV5-4	NA	CASSLGRGPMNTEAFF	TGTGCCAGCAGCTTGGGGAGGGGTCCTATGAACACTGAAGCTTTCTTT
TRBJ2-1	few	TRBV4-3	NA	CASSQEGDSYNEQFF	TGCGCCAGCAGCCAAGAAGGAGACAGTTACAATGAGCAGTTCTTC
TRBJ1-5	NA	TRBV18	NA	CASSTQGGVGNQPQHF	TGTGCCAGCTCTACCCAAGGCGGGGTGGGCAATCAGCCCCAGCATTTT
TRBJ2-7	once	TRBV11-2	TRBD1	CASSLADRPYEQYF	TGTGCCAGCAGCTTAGCGGACAGGCCCTACGAGCAGTACTTC
TRBJ2-5	NA	TRBV28	TRBD2	CASSSPGLAFQETQYF	TGTGCCAGCAGTTCCCCGGGACTAGCGTTTCAAGAGACCCAGTACTTC
TRBJ2-7	NA	TRBV3-1/TRBV3-2	NA	CASSPTSRGYEQYF	TGTGCCAGCAGCCCGACGTCAAGGGGCTACGAGCAGTACTTC
TRBJ2-7	NA	TRBV5-1	TRBD1	CASSLRQGGYEQYF	TGCGCCAGCAGCTTGCGACAGGGCGGTTACGAGCAGTACTTC
TRBJ1-2	NA	TRBV6-5	TRBD1	CASDIRDRSSYGYTF	TGTGCCAGCGATATCCGGGACAGGAGTAGCTATGGCTACACCTTC
TRBJ1-2	NA	TRBV18	TRBD1	CASSLTGSDGYTF	TGTGCCAGCTCACTGACAGGGAGTGATGGCTACACCTTC
TRBJ2-7	NA	TRBV7-9	TRBD1	CASSWVDDRAYEQYF	TGTGCCAGCAGCTGGGTAGATGACAGGGCCTACGAGCAGTACTTC
TRBJ2-3	NA	TRBV6-5	NA	CASSSETSTDTQYF	TGTGCCAGCAGTTCTGAGACTAGCACAGATACGCAGTATTTT
TRBJ1-2	NA	TRBV21-1	NA	CASIEELYGYTF	TGTGCCAGCATTGAGGAACTCTATGGCTACACCTTC
TRBJ2-7	NA	TRBV10-1	NA	CASSESSHSYEQYF	TGCGCCAGCAGTGAGTCGAGTCACTCCTACGAGCAGTACTTC
TRBJ1-1	NA	TRBV2	TRBD1	CASSERGQGARAFF	TGTGCCAGCAGTGAAAGGGGACAGGGGGCGCGAGCTTTCTTT
TRBJ1-1	NA	TRBV6-5	NA	CASSYWSGEGTEAFF	TGTGCCAGCAGTTACTGGTCAGGGGAGGGCACTGAAGCTTTCTTT
TRBJ2-5	NA	TRBV28	TRBD2	CAIQGLSGTETQYF	TGTGCCATCCAGGGCCTTAGCGGGACAGAGACCCAGTACTTC
TRBJ1-3	NA	TRBV23-1	NA	CASTARRESGNTIYF	TGCGCCAGCACCGCAAGACGGGAGTCTGGAAACACCATATATTTT
TRBJ1-6	NA	TRBV27	NA	CASSAGQIYNSPLHF	TGTGCCAGCAGTGCCGGACAGATATATAATTCACCCCTCCACTTT
TRBJ2-1	NA	TRBV13	NA	CASSLGRRRERRNEQFF	TGTGCCAGCAGCTTAGGAAGGAGGCGGGAAAGGAGGAATGAGCAGTTCTTC
TRBJ1-6	NA	TRBV3-1/TRBV3-2	NA	CASSQGPDSGSPLHF	TGTGCCAGCAGCCAAGGTCCGGACAGTGGCTCACCCCTCCACTTT
TRBJ1-1	NA	TRBV6-6	TRBD1	CASSSTGGGGTEAFF	TGTGCCAGCAGCTCGACAGGGGGCGGGGGCACTGAAGCTTTCTTT
TRBJ1-5	NA	TRBV3-1/TRBV3-2	NA	CASSQDGGYSNQPQHF	TGTGCCAGCAGCCAAGATGGCGGATATAGCAATCAGCCCCAGCATTTT
TRBJ2-7	NA	TRBV19	NA	CASSSGHGYEQYF	TGTGCCAGTAGTTCGGGACACGGCTACGAGCAGTACTTC
TRBJ2-7	few	TRBV10-2	TRBD2	CASSGVSGRALAYEQYF	TGCGCCAGCAGTGGGGTTAGCGGGAGGGCCCTCGCCTACGAGCAGTACTTC
TRBJ1-5	NA	TRBV6-1	NA	CASSDEGSRPRSNQPQHF	TGTGCCAGCAGTGATGAGGGTAGCCGTCCTAGGAGCAATCAGCCCCAGCATTTT
TRBJ2-4	few	TRBV2	TRBD2	CASSAIAGEGNIQYF	TGTGCCAGCAGTGCCATAGCGGGAGAGGGGAACATTCAGTACTTC
TRBJ1-1	NA	TRBV7-2	NA	CASSLVGGANTEAFF	TGTGCCAGCAGCTTAGTCGGGGGGGCCAACACTGAAGCTTTCTTT
TRBJ2-2	NA	TRBV5-6	NA	CASSLSLAGELFF	TGTGCCAGCAGCTTGTCCCTAGCAGGGGAGCTGTTTTTT
TRBJ1-1	NA	TRBV6-4	NA	CASSAAWASSLRGTEAFF	TGTGCCAGCAGTGCCGCCTGGGCGTCCTCCCTCCGGGGGACTGAAGCTTTCTTT
TRBJ1-2	NA	TRBV6-2/TRBV6-3	TRBD1	CASSYAGGYGYTF	TGTGCCAGCAGTTACGCAGGGGGCTATGGCTACACCTTC
TRBJ1-3	NA	TRBV15	NA	CATSRDRGTSGNTIYF	TGTGCCACCAGCAGAGATAGAGGAACCTCTGGAAACACCATATATTTT
TRBJ1-1	NA	TRBV27	NA	CASSFFRGTEAFF	TGTGCCAGCAGTTTCTTCAGGGGAACTGAAGCTTTCTTT
TRBJ2-7	NA	TRBV9	NA	CASSVEARGEQYF	TGTGCCAGCAGCGTAGAAGCTCGGGGCGAGCAGTACTTC
TRBJ2-3	NA	TRBV20-1	TRBD2	CSASASGRVTDTQYF	TGCAGTGCTAGTGCTAGCGGGAGGGTTACAGATACGCAGTATTTT
TRBJ1-5	NA	TRBV4-1	NA	CASSTDYSNQPQHF	TGCGCCAGTTCCACAGATTATAGCAATCAGCCCCAGCATTTT
TRBJ2-6	NA	TRBV28	NA	CASSLNKGQLNVLTF	TGTGCCAGCAGTTTAAATAAGGGACAACTCAACGTCCTGACTTTC
TRBJ2-7	NA	TRBV7-8	NA	CASSLEVPGSLPYEQYF	TGTGCCAGCAGCTTAGAAGTCCCCGGGTCCCTACCCTACGAGCAGTACTTC
TRBJ2-1	NA	TRBV18	NA	CASSPPGSSYNEQFF	TGTGCCAGCTCACCGCCGGGGTCATCCTACAATGAGCAGTTCTTC
TRBJ2-7	NA	TRBV6-1	NA	CASSEVVAGTGGEQYF	TGTGCCAGCAGTGAAGTAGTCGCGGGGACCGGTGGCGAGCAGTACTTC
TRBJ2-5	once	TRBV28	TRBD1	CASSFGGTGGETQYF	TGTGCCAGCAGTTTTGGGGGAACAGGGGGAGAGACCCAGTACTTC
TRBJ1-1	once	TRBV18	NA	CASSPPKGINTEAFF	TGTGCCAGCTCACCACCTAAGGGGATTAACACTGAAGCTTTCTTT
TRBJ1-5	NA	TRBV27	NA	CASSGGGAGQPQHF	TGTGCCAGCAGTGGCGGGGGCGCGGGTCAGCCCCAGCATTTT
TRBJ1-4	NA	TRBV18	NA	CASSPSAGNEKLFF	TGTGCCAGCTCACCCTCCGCAGGGAATGAAAAACTGTTTTTT
TRBJ1-2	NA	TRBV5-8	TRBD1	CASSHRRTGENGYTF	TGTGCCAGCAGCCACAGACGGACAGGGGAAAATGGCTACACCTTC
TRBJ1-2	few	TRBV18	TRBD1	CASSSTGAVYGYTF	TGTGCCAGCTCATCCACAGGGGCCGTCTATGGCTACACCTTC
TRBJ1-2	NA	TRBV3-1/TRBV3-2	NA	CASSQDWDTANYGYTF	TGTGCCAGCAGCCAAGATTGGGACACCGCTAACTATGGCTACACCTTC
TRBJ1-1	NA	TRBV11-1	NA	CASSLEAGLGLAAFF	TGTGCCAGCAGCTTAGAGGCGGGACTGGGCCTCGCGGCTTTCTTT
TRBJ1-6	NA	TRBV5-1	NA	CASSLDGNSPLHF	TGCGCCAGCAGCTTGGACGGTAATTCACCCCTCCACTTT
TRBJ1-2	NA	TRBV18	NA	CASSPGAGYGYTF	TGTGCCAGCTCACCGGGAGCGGGCTATGGCTACACCTTC
TRBJ1-2	NA	TRBV28	NA	CASSFSELRGYTF	TGTGCCAGCAGTTTCTCGGAGTTGAGAGGCTACACCTTC